These 27 T cell receptor beta chains were all obtained from the same sample, sequenced in a study of control samples from healthy donors and cancer patients. Data came from immunoSEQ multiplex PCR; TCRdb stores just in-frame clones and leaves some out. This sample has 350,000 to 450,000 clones, with 75% to 95% found just once. Sequencing used PBMCs. The receptor source for this set is a man between 40 and 49 years old with head and neck cancer.

J is TRBJ1-6 and V is TRBV5-6; D is unresolved. V lost 6 bases and J lost 13, with 11 bases in between. CDR3 length: 11 amino acids. The germline V gene has CDR1 SGHDT and CDR2 YYEEEE. CDR3 protein: CASTRAPPLHF. The CDR3 bases are TGTGCCAGCACCCGGGCGCCTCCCCTCCACTTT.

The chain employs TRBV30 and TRBJ2-1; D remains ambiguous. V was clipped by 2 bases and J by 6 bases, with 23 bases between them. This CDR3 is 17 amino acids long. Germline lookup yields CDR1 GTSNPN and CDR2 SVGIG (reference sequence). In DNA form, the CDR3 reads TGTGCCTGGAGTCGTAGTTTGGGGTCTTATGACATCAATGAGCAGTTCTTC. Encoded protein: CAWSRSLGSYDINEQFF.

V is TRBV7-8 and J is TRBJ2-2; D is perhaps TRBD1 or TRBD2 (5 bases each). This CDR3 is built from 16 residues. CDR1 and CDR2 (germline): SGHVS, FQNEAQ. V was pared by 5 bases and J by 2 bases, with 15 bases between. CDR3 bases: TGTGCCAGCAGCCCGGGGCAACAACCCAACACCGGGGAGCTGTTTTTT. It specifies CASSPGQQPNTGELFF.

This chain joins TRBV10-1 and TRBJ2-5, with TRBD1 matching over 10 bases. The CDR3 has 15 amino acids. Germline V gene lookup returns CDR1 WNHNN and CDR2 SYGVQD (reference sequence). The trim removed 4 bases at V and 4 bases at J, leaving 6 bases unmatched. CDR3 sequence (DNA): TGCGCCAGCAGTGCCGGGACAGGGGTGGGAGAGACCCAGTACTTC. The encoded protein is CASSAGTGVGETQYF.

This chain uses TRBV18 with TRBJ2-3; D may be TRBD2 (5 bases). V was cut by 5 bases and J by 0 bases, with 15 bases left in between. The CDR3 runs 16 residues. Germline CDR1 is KGHSH and CDR2 is LQKENI. This CDR3 is CASSAGDGRSTDTQYF. Here the CDR3 DNA reads TGTGCCAGCTCAGCCGGGGATGGACGGAGCACAGATACGCAGTATTTT.

The rearrangement joins TRBV6-5 to TRBJ2-3; no definite D call. Germline values: CDR1 MNHEY, CDR2 SVGAGI. The CDR3 has 13 residues. V was trimmed by 5 bases and J by 5 bases, leaving 11 bases between them. DNA for the CDR3: TGTGCCAGCAGTCCCCTCTTGATAGATACGCAGTATTTT. Protein sequence: CASSPLLIDTQYF.

The V and J genes are TRBV13 and TRBJ2-6, with no clear D. The germline V and J ends were trimmed by 1 base and 0 bases, with 7 bases remaining between them. CDR3 length equals 16 residues. Germline V gene sequence: CDR1 PRHDT, CDR2 FYEKMQ (reference sequence). CDR3 sequence: CASSLVGYSGANVLTF. The CDR3 region has the DNA TGTGCCAGCAGCTTAGTCGGGTACTCTGGGGCCAACGTCCTGACTTTC.

The chain employs TRBV24-1 and TRBJ2-1; tentatively, D is TRBD1 (5 bases). V was clipped by 3 bases and J by 2 bases, with 13 bases between them. The CDR3 totals 16 residues. The V gene's germline CDR1 is KGHDR and CDR2 SFDVKD. The CDR3 DNA follows: TGTGCCACCAGTGATACTCGACAGACCCCCTACAATGAGCAGTTCTTC. This translates into CATSDTRQTPYNEQFF.

Written as DNA, the CDR3 is TGCAGCGTTCGGGAGCTCAATCAGCCCCAGCATTTT. This encodes CSVRELNQPQHF. V gene TRBV29-1 combines with J gene TRBJ1-5; no definite D call. Germline loops: CDR1 SQVTM, CDR2 ANQGSEA. The germline V and J ends were trimmed by 5 bases and 3 bases, with 8 bases remaining between them. The CDR3 totals 12 residues.

The CDR3: CASSFGGVARAYNEQFF. The CDR3 bases are TGTGCCAGCAGCTTTGGGGGGGTTGCCCGGGCCTACAATGAGCAGTTCTTC. This chain uses TRBV5-4 with TRBJ2-1; 7 nucleotides match TRBD2. The J segment lost 2 bases and the V segment lost 2 bases, leaving 10 bases of the junction unmatched. The germline gives CDR1 SGHNT, CDR2 YYREEE (reference sequence). The CDR3 is 17 amino acids. Complete variable domain (other parts from reference TRBV5-4 and TRBJ2-1): ETGVTQSPTHLIKTRGQQVTLRCSSQSGHNTVSWYQQALGQGPQFIFQYYREEENGRGNFPPRFSGLQFPNYSSELNVNALELDDSALYLCASSFGGVARAYNEQFFGPGTRLTVL.

V usage is TRBV28 and J usage is TRBJ1-1; TRBD1 agrees at 7 bases. With 6 bases clipped from V and 5 bases from J, the junction kept 9 bases outside the gene matches. This CDR3 has 14 amino acids. The V gene's germline CDR1 is MDHEN and CDR2 SYDVKM. The CDR3 DNA reads TGTGCCAGCAGGAGCAGGGGGAGGGAAACTGAAGCTTTCTTT. This codes for CASRSRGRETEAFF.

The rearrangement uses TRBV5-1 and TRBJ2-7; 12 bases match TRBD2. Per germline, CDR1 SGHRS and CDR2 YFSETQ. The CDR3 sequence is 15 residues long. V dropped 4 bases and J dropped 2; count of bases not matched to a gene: 4. CDR3 sequence (DNA): TGCGCCAGCAGCACCAGACTAGCGGGAGCCTACGAGCAGTACTTC. This translates into CASSTRLAGAYEQYF. The full variable domain, rest sourced from reference TRBV5-1 and TRBJ2-7, is KAGVTQTPRYLIKTRGQQVTLSCSPISGHRSVSWYQQTPGQGLQFLFEYFSETQRNKGNFPGRFSGRQFSNSRSEMNVSTLELGDSALYLCASSTRLAGAYEQYFGPGTRLTVT.

The chain couples TRBV7-2 to TRBJ1-5, with D hard to call. V was cut by 1 base and J by 0 bases, with 7 bases left in between. CDR1 is SGHTA and CDR2 is FQGNSA in the germline V gene. This CDR3 contains 15 residues. CDR3 in DNA: TGTGCCAGCAGCTTAGTTCTGGATAGCAATCAGCCCCAGCATTTT. The encoded protein is CASSLVLDSNQPQHF.

The table lists this clone with a few counts. The chain joins TRBV19 to TRBJ2-3, with 8 nucleotides matching TRBD1. Germline values: CDR1 LNHDA, CDR2 SQIVND (reference sequence). V lost 7 bases to trimming and J lost 5 bases; unmatched junction nucleotides: 11. The CDR3 is 15 residues long. Here the CDR3 reads CASTKTQGAGDTQYF. The CDR3 coding sequence is TGTGCCAGTACTAAAACTCAGGGGGCGGGAGATACGCAGTATTTT.

The chain employs TRBV24-1 and TRBJ2-1; 11 nucleotides align to TRBD2. With 9 bases clipped from V and 0 bases from J, the junction kept 3 bases outside the gene matches. The germline V gene encodes CDR1 KGHDR and CDR2 SFDVKD. The CDR3 runs 15 residues. As DNA, the CDR3 is TGTGCCACCGCAACTAGCGGGAGCTCCTACAATGAGCAGTTCTTC. Translating gives CATATSGSSYNEQFF.

This chain uses TRBV19 with TRBJ1-6; D call uncertain. V lost 9 bases and J 6 bases, leaving 9 bases between the germline ends. This CDR3 comprises 12 residues. Germline CDR1 is LNHDA and CDR2 is SQIVND (reference sequence). DNA of the CDR3: TGTGCCAGCAGCCTCCCTAATTCACCCCTCCACTTT. It encodes CASSLPNSPLHF.

This rearrangement joins TRBV28 to TRBJ1-3; D is undetermined. Germline assignment: CDR1 MDHEN and CDR2 SYDVKM. Trimming took off 4 bases at V and 2 bases at J, with 3 bases between the two ends. The CDR3 has 12 residues. The CDR3 DNA follows: TGTGCCAGCAGTTCCCCTGGAAACACCATATATTTT. This gives the protein CASSSPGNTIYF.

V is TRBV10-3 and J is TRBJ2-6, with D possibly TRBD2 on 5 matching bases. The ends were cut back, 3 bases at V and 2 bases at J, with 11 bases in the middle. CDR3 length equals 16 residues. The germline V gene encodes CDR1 ENHRY and CDR2 SYGVKD. The CDR3 protein is CAISDPGLAGANVLTF. The CDR3 region has the DNA TGTGCCATCAGTGATCCTGGACTTGCTGGGGCCAACGTCCTGACTTTC.

The chain links TRBV15 to TRBJ2-7; 8 bases fit TRBD2. The CDR3 is 14 amino acids. The V segment lost 3 bases and the J segment 2 bases; nucleotides outside the gene matches: 3. CDR1 and CDR2 (germline): LNHNV, YYDKDF (reference sequence). The CDR3 DNA reads TGTGCCACCAGCAGCTTTAGCGGGACCTACGAGCAGTACTTC. Its protein product is CATSSFSGTYEQYF. Filled out from reference TRBV15 and TRBJ2-7, the complete variable domain reads DAMVIQNPRYQVTQFGKPVTLSCSQTLNHNVMYWYQQKSSQAPKLLFHYYDKDFNNEADTPDNFQSRRPNTSFCFLDIRSPGLGDTAMYLCATSSFSGTYEQYFGPGTRLTVT.

The CDR3 sequence: CASSLTPGTTNEKLFF. The CDR3 nucleotides are TGTGCCAGCAGCTTAACCCCTGGGACAACTAATGAAAAACTGTTTTTT. This chain connects TRBV5-6 to TRBJ1-4; D gene unclear. Germline V CDR1 and CDR2: SGHDT, YYEEEE. The CDR3 loop spans 16 amino acids. V was clipped by 2 bases and J by 0 bases, with 11 bases between them.

This chain links TRBV30 with TRBJ1-3; possible D gene TRBD1, 6 bases. This CDR3 spans 15 amino acids. CDR1 and CDR2 (germline): GTSNPN, SVGIG (reference sequence). The V gene lost 2 bases and the J gene lost 2 bases, with 13 bases spanning the gap. The CDR3 sequence: CAWSSGVDAGNTIYF. The CDR3 DNA is TGTGCCTGGAGTTCAGGGGTGGATGCTGGAAACACCATATATTTT. Filled out from reference TRBV30 and TRBJ1-3, the complete variable domain reads SQTIHQWPATLVQPVGSPLSLECTVEGTSNPNLYWYRQAAGRGLQLLFYSVGIGQISSEVPQNLSASRPQDRQFILSSKKLLLSDSGFYLCAWSSGVDAGNTIYFGEGSWLTVV.

This chain uses TRBV29-1 with TRBJ2-7; 13 bases agree with TRBD2. The CDR3 loop spans 14 amino acids. Trimming cost V 6 bases and J 3 bases; bases outside gene matches: 5. Germline loops: CDR1 SQVTM, CDR2 ANQGSEA. The CDR3 loop is CSVAGTSGDYEQYF. The CDR3 coding sequence is TGCAGCGTCGCTGGGACTAGCGGGGACTACGAGCAGTACTTC.

Only one count was recorded for this clone. This chain uses TRBV12-5 with TRBJ2-1; 7 nucleotides agree with TRBD1. The CDR3 extends over 16 amino acids. J lost 6 bases, V lost 6 bases, and 14 bases had no gene match. From germline, CDR1 is LGHNT and CDR2 FRNRAP. The CDR3 region is CASGRDNRGGLNEQFF. The DNA of the CDR3 is TGTGCTAGTGGACGAGATAACAGGGGTGGGCTCAATGAGCAGTTCTTC.

V is TRBV7-2 and J is TRBJ1-3; D remains unclear. This CDR3 region has 17 residues. Trimming pared 1 base from V and 0 bases from J, leaving 13 bases between. Germline V lookup: CDR1 SGHTA, CDR2 FQGNSA. CDR3 sequence reads: CASSLGLPVSSGNTIYF. DNA of the CDR3: TGTGCCAGCAGCTTAGGGCTCCCAGTTAGCTCTGGAAACACCATATATTTT.

The chain has TRBV27 and TRBJ1-6; the match to TRBD1 covers 9 bases. Germline V CDR1 and CDR2: MNHEY, SMNVEV (reference sequence). The CDR3 contains 16 residues. Trimming removed 6 bases from V and 5 bases from J; junction bases left unmatched: 8. CDR3 nucleotide sequence: TGTGCCAGCAGATTTACCGGGACAGGGAATAATTCACCCCTCCACTTT. Its translation: CASRFTGTGNNSPLHF.

This chain links TRBV18 with TRBJ2-1; 12 bases match TRBD2. The CDR3 covers 15 residues. V lost 6 bases, J lost 5 bases, and 5 bases stayed unmatched. Germline V CDR1 and CDR2: KGHSH, LQKENI. DNA for the CDR3: TGTGCCAGCTCGCCTCTAGCGGGGGGGAACAATGAGCAGTTCTTC. Protein: CASSPLAGGNNEQFF.

A single count supports this clone. CDR3 coding DNA: TGCGCCAGCAGCTTGGCCTCTAGCGGGGGACCCGGGGAGCTGTTTTTT. It codes for CASSLASSGGPGELFF. This chain uses TRBV5-1 with TRBJ2-2; 10 bases map to TRBD2. V was pared by 0 bases and J by 6 bases, with 5 bases of the junction left unmatched. The CDR3 contains 16 residues. The germline V gene encodes CDR1 SGHRS and CDR2 YFSETQ.